Below are 10 T cell receptor beta chains sequenced from a single sample in a study of T cell changes during pregnancy in multiple sclerosis. The method was immunoSEQ multiplex PCR; TCRdb's version includes in-frame clones alone and lacks a portion of them. The sample contains about 71,000 clones, 90% to 95% of which appear only once. This sample comprised peripheral blood, obtained in the third trimester of pregnancy. The receptors originated from a female donor with multiple sclerosis, enrolled in a pregnancy study.

This chain links TRBV6-5 with TRBJ1-1; TRBD1 agrees at 7 bases. The germline CDR1 and CDR2 sequences are MNHEY and SVGAGI. CDR3 length: 14 amino acids. V gave up 5 bases and J gave up 4 bases; unmatched junction bases: 7. Here the CDR3 reads CASSRSRGSTEAFF. CDR3 coding DNA: TGTGCCAGCAGTCGATCCAGGGGGAGCACTGAAGCTTTCTTT.

The CDR3 spells CASSYPGSRGTTEAFF. CDR3 nucleotides: TGTGCCAGCAGTTACCCCGGATCGAGGGGGACCACTGAAGCTTTCTTT. This sequence joins TRBV6-5 and TRBJ1-1, with D possibly matching TRBD1 (6 bases). The germline CDR1 and CDR2 sequences are MNHEY and SVGAGI. The CDR3 is 16 amino acids. V was pared by 2 bases and J by 4 bases, with 17 bases between.

The chain uses TRBV6-4 and TRBJ2-6, with a possible D match to TRBD2 (6 bases). Between the trimmed V and J ends, which lost 0 bases and 1 base, there was a span of 7 bases. Germline lookup yields CDR1 MRHNA and CDR2 SNTAGT. This CDR3 contains 16 residues. The CDR3 sequence: CASSDSSGSGANVLTF. The CDR3 nucleotides read TGTGCCAGCAGTGACTCGAGCGGGTCTGGGGCCAACGTCCTGACTTTC.

The gene calls are TRBV30 and TRBJ2-2; no reliable D call. CDR1 GTSNPN and CDR2 SVGIG come from the germline V gene (reference sequence). Trimming cost V 1 base and J 6 bases, with 6 bases left between them. This CDR3 is built from 12 residues. CDR3 sequence reads: CAWSESAGELFF. The CDR3 region has the DNA TGTGCCTGGAGTGAGTCAGCCGGGGAGCTGTTTTTT.

The chain couples TRBV18 to TRBJ2-2; 7 nucleotides match TRBD1. Germline V CDR1 and CDR2: KGHSH, LQKENI. After removal of 4 bases from V and 0 bases from J, the junction contained 5 bases not matched to a gene. The CDR3 contains 16 residues. The CDR3 loop is CASSLKGQPNTGELFF. The CDR3 bases are TGTGCCAGCTCACTGAAGGGACAGCCGAACACCGGGGAGCTGTTTTTT.

The rearrangement links TRBV11-1 to TRBJ2-1; 10 nucleotides match TRBD2. The ends lost 5 bases at V and 6 bases at J; junction bases unmatched: 7. The CDR3 sequence is 15 residues long. Germline values: CDR1 SGHAT, CDR2 FQDESV (reference sequence). The DNA of the CDR3 is TGTGCCAGCAGCGCCGGGACTAGCGACGTCAATGAGCAGTTCTTC. As protein: CASSAGTSDVNEQFF.

The chain has TRBV7-2 and TRBJ2-7; 9 bases are shared with TRBD1. V trimming: 3 bases; J trimming: 4 bases; junction bases outside the gene matches: 10. This CDR3 spans 16 amino acids. The germline CDR1 and CDR2 sequences are SGHTA and FQGNSA. The CDR3 DNA reads TGTGCCAGCAGCTTGATGCCGGGACAGGGACCATACGAGCAGTACTTC. This sequence encodes CASSLMPGQGPYEQYF. The full variable domain, its missing parts supplied by reference TRBV7-2 and TRBJ2-7, is GAGVSQSPSNKVTEKGKDVELRCDPISGHTALYWYRQSLGQGLEFLIYFQGNSAPDKSGLPSDRFSAERTGGSVSTLTIQRTQQEDSAVYLCASSLMPGQGPYEQYFGPGTRLTVT.

The sample holds a few counts of this clone. The gene calls are TRBV5-4 and TRBJ2-7; 10 nucleotides match TRBD1. Germline V lookup: CDR1 SGHNT, CDR2 YYREEE (reference sequence). There are 15 residues in the CDR3. Unmatched junction bases numbered 9, after V lost 4 bases and J lost 5 bases. The CDR3 spells CASSRDRGSSHEQYF. In nucleotides, the CDR3 is TGTGCCAGCAGCCGGGACAGGGGTAGTAGCCACGAGCAGTACTTC. Looking up the rest from reference TRBV5-4 and TRBJ2-7 gives the full variable domain: ETGVTQSPTHLIKTRGQQVTLRCSSQSGHNTVSWYQQALGQGPQFIFQYYREEENGRGNFPPRFSGLQFPNYSSELNVNALELDDSALYLCASSRDRGSSHEQYFGPGTRLTVT.

This chain joins TRBV10-3 and TRBJ1-1, with TRBD1 as a possible D gene (6 bases). In germline, CDR1 is ENHRY, CDR2 SYGVKD. There are 15 residues in the CDR3. V was trimmed by 4 bases and J by 0 bases, leaving 12 bases between them. CDR3 amino acids: CAISGPGVMNTEAFF. CDR3 nucleotides: TGTGCCATCAGTGGGCCAGGGGTAATGAACACTGAAGCTTTCTTT.

The chain has TRBV4-3 and TRBJ1-2, with D maybe TRBD1 (5 bases). CDR1 and CDR2 (germline): LGHNA, YSLEER. This CDR3 has 15 residues. V shed 3 bases and J shed 1 base, with 12 bases lying between them. The CDR3 DNA sequence: TGCGCCAGCAGCCACGCAGGGTACTTTAACTATGGCTACACCTTC. Translation: CASSHAGYFNYGYTF.